The next 12 T cell receptor beta chains were all read from a single sample in a study of a mutant IDH1 vaccine in newly diagnosed glioma. This table comes from immunoSEQ multiplex PCR, and its TCRdb copy is limited to in-frame clones, with some not included. The sample records roughly 51,000 clones, around 80% being singletons. The time point here: week 35, safety follow-up. Vaccination used 300 ug of mutant IDH1 20-mer peptide per dose, with topical imiquimod. These receptors are not linked to any known antigen. The sequences come from PBMCs, collected from a glioma patient whose treatment included an IDH1 peptide vaccine. The receptors were sampled from a man aged 40-50 years with glioma.

The CDR3 bases are TGTGCCAGCACCGGACAGGGGGACACCGGGGAGCTGTTTTTT. Translated, it gives CASTGQGDTGELFF. This chain uses TRBV7-9 with TRBJ2-2; 10 bases agree with TRBD1. Germline assignment: CDR1 SEHNR and CDR2 FQNEAQ (reference sequence). The V segment lost 7 bases and the J segment 3 bases; nucleotides outside the gene matches: 2. The CDR3 length is 14 residues.

This chain connects TRBV5-5 to TRBJ1-2; tentatively, D is TRBD1 (5 bases). Per the germline V gene, CDR1 is SGHKS and CDR2 is YYEKEE (reference sequence). The CDR3 has 14 amino acids. Trimming removed 4 bases from V and 6 bases from J, with 16 bases in between. In DNA, the CDR3 is TGTGCCAGCAGCAGCCCAACCCGGGGCCATGGCTACACCTTC. Translating it yields CASSSPTRGHGYTF.

This clone was counted only a few times. The rearrangement links TRBV4-2 to TRBJ2-3, with 8 bases that match TRBD2. V trimming: 0 bases; J trimming: 0 bases; junction bases outside the gene matches: 8. CDR1 LGHNA and CDR2 YNFKEQ come from the germline V gene. The CDR3 has 18 residues. CDR3 nucleotides: TGTGCCAGCAGCCAAGATCCCTATCTAGCGGGCAGCACAGATACGCAGTATTTT. Encoded protein: CASSQDPYLAGSTDTQYF.

The rearrangement uses TRBV10-2 and TRBJ2-3; 7 nucleotides line up with TRBD1. The V segment lost 6 bases and the J segment 2 bases; nucleotides outside the gene matches: 8. The CDR3 totals 15 residues. CDR1 and CDR2 (germline): WSHSY, SAAADI. The CDR3 reads CASRTRDSPTDTQYF. CDR3 in DNA: TGCGCCAGCAGAACTCGGGACAGTCCCACAGATACGCAGTATTTT.

The chain employs TRBV4-1 and TRBJ1-1; D gene ambiguous. This CDR3 comprises 14 residues. Germline V gene sequence: CDR1 MGHRA, CDR2 YSYEKL. V dropped 4 bases and J dropped 4 bases, with 13 bases sitting between them. DNA of the CDR3: TGCGCCAGCAGCCCCCCCCAACGGGGCACTGAAGCTTTCTTT. Translating gives CASSPPQRGTEAFF.

This chain connects TRBV18 to TRBJ1-4; D might be TRBD1 (6 bases). The germline V gene has CDR1 KGHSH and CDR2 LQKENI. The length of the CDR3 is 15 residues. V was clipped by 3 bases and J by 3 bases, with 11 bases between them. The DNA of the CDR3 is TGTGCCAGCTCACCGAGACAGGCGGCTAATGAAAAACTGTTTTTT. Its translation: CASSPRQAANEKLFF. Looking up the rest from reference TRBV18 and TRBJ1-4 gives the full variable domain: NAGVMQNPRHLVRRRGQEARLRCSPMKGHSHVYWYRQLPEEGLKFMVYLQKENIIDESGMPKERFSAEFPKEGPSILRIQQVVRGDSAAYFCASSPRQAANEKLFFGSGTQLSVL.

The chain uses TRBV7-8 and TRBJ1-3; 10 positions match TRBD1. Germline CDR1 reads SGHVS; CDR2 reads FQNEAQ. CDR3 length equals 13 residues. V dropped 5 bases and J dropped 7; count of bases not matched to a gene: 2. CDR3 bases: TGTGCCAGCAGCCAGGGACAGGGGAACACCATATATTTT. Translated: CASSQGQGNTIYF. Full variable domain (outside the CDR3, taken from reference TRBV7-8 and TRBJ1-3): GAGVSQSPRYKVAKRGQDVALRCDPISGHVSLFWYQQALGQGPEFLTYFQNEAQLDKSGLPSDRFFAERPEGSVSTLKIQRTQQEDSAVYLCASSQGQGNTIYFGEGSWLTVV.

V is TRBV30 and J is TRBJ1-3; D remains ambiguous. The V gene's germline CDR1 is GTSNPN and CDR2 SVGIG (reference sequence). V was shortened by 5 bases and J by 2 bases, with 16 bases between the two germline ends. The CDR3 has 15 amino acids. Written as DNA, the CDR3 is TGTGCCTGGGGATCCCCAGGTTCTACTGGAAACACCATATATTTT. This sequence encodes CAWGSPGSTGNTIYF.

This rearrangement joins TRBV5-1 to TRBJ2-1; D unresolved. This CDR3 has 15 amino acids. V was pared by 1 base and J by 6 bases, with 14 bases between. From germline, CDR1 is SGHRS and CDR2 YFSETQ. In DNA, the CDR3 is TGCGCCAGCAGCTTGTCTGAAGGGTTTTTCAATGAGCAGTTCTTC. It is translated as CASSLSEGFFNEQFF.

DNA of the CDR3: TGTGCCAGCGGACCCACGGGACTAGCGGGGGTAGAGACCCAGTACTTC. Protein sequence: CASGPTGLAGVETQYF. V and J are TRBV27 and TRBJ2-5; 14 bases fit TRBD2. V trimming: 8 bases; J trimming: 4 bases; junction bases outside the gene matches: 9. CDR3 length equals 16 residues. Per the germline V gene, CDR1 is MNHEY and CDR2 is SMNVEV (reference sequence).

CDR3 nucleotide sequence: TGTGCCAGCAGTGCAGGGGCCTTCACTGAAGCTTTCTTT. Encoded protein: CASSAGAFTEAFF. The V and J genes are TRBV2 and TRBJ1-1; D might be TRBD1 (6 bases). Trimming shortened V by 4 bases and J by 4 bases, and 10 bases separated the two germline ends. Looked up from germline, CDR1 is SNHLY and CDR2 is FYNNEI. The CDR3 consists of 13 residues.

The J gene is TRBJ2-2, the V gene TRBV4-1; no clear D gene. CDR1 is MGHRA and CDR2 is YSYEKL in the germline V gene. Trimming cost V 3 bases and J 4 bases, with 15 bases left between them. This CDR3 is built from 16 residues. In DNA form, the CDR3 reads TGCGCCAGCAGCCAGCCCGACGGCATTAGCACCGGGGAGCTGTTTTTT. It yields the protein CASSQPDGISTGELFF.